A selection of T cell receptor beta chains follows, all from one sample in a study of cytomegalovirus exposure and HLA in healthy donors. The assay was immunoSEQ multiplex PCR, and TCRdb's table has in-frame clones only and misses some. The sample shows 140,000 to 150,000 clones, 61% of them seen only once. The sequencing input was PBMCs. These receptors all come from a male donor in good health and CMV-seronegative. CDR3s include the opening cysteine and the closing phenylalanine or tryptophan. A D gene is named only where the DNA matches it firmly. Clone sizes are given selectively: once, few, many, or a class where the clone is expanded.

size	V	J	D	DNA	CDR3
-	TRBV7-2	TRBJ2-5	-	TGTGCCAGCAGCTTAGTGGTAGCGCAAGAGACCCAGTACTTC	CASSLVVAQETQYF
-	TRBV2	TRBJ2-7	TRBD1	TGTGCCAGCAGACTTTCGGGACAGGGGTACGAGCAGTACTTC	CASRLSGQGYEQYF
few	TRBV5-1	TRBJ1-5	-	TGCGCCAGCAGCCGGGGTACCGATAGCAATCAGCCCCAGCATTTT	CASSRGTDSNQPQHF
few	TRBV6-6	TRBJ1-2	TRBD1	TGTGCCAGCACCCTAGGGGGACAGGGACCGGATGGCTACACCTTC	CASTLGGQGPDGYTF
few	TRBV30	TRBJ2-5	TRBD1	TGTGCCTGGAGTCCTCTCCTGGACAGGGGGACCGGAGAGACCCAGTACTTC	CAWSPLLDRGTGETQYF
-	TRBV6-5	TRBJ1-6	TRBD1	TGTGCCAGCAGTTATCGACGACAGGGGTATAATTCACCCCTCCACTTT	CASSYRRQGYNSPLHF
few	TRBV6-5	TRBJ2-7	TRBD2	TGTGCCAGCGGGGGAGGGGTCGCGAGCTCCTACGAGCAGTACTTC	CASGGGVASSYEQYF
few	TRBV19	TRBJ1-3	-	TGTGCCAGTAAGGGCCAACAGGGACCTGGAAACACCATATATTTT	CASKGQQGPGNTIYF
-	TRBV15	TRBJ1-6	-	TGTGCCACCAGCAGTGAGGGTTCCTATAATTCACCCCTCCACTTT	CATSSEGSYNSPLHF
-	TRBV7-9	TRBJ1-4	-	TGTGCCAGCAGCTTACAGGGATTGGGTGAAAAACTGTTTTTT	CASSLQGLGEKLFF
-	TRBV15	TRBJ2-6	-	TGTGCCACCAGCAGAGAACGGCCGGGCTCTGGGGCCAACGTCCTGACTTTC	CATSRERPGSGANVLTF
-	TRBV11-3	TRBJ1-6	-	TGTGCCAGCAGCTTGGCGAGGGATTCACCCCTCCACTTT	CASSLARDSPLHF
once	TRBV5-6	TRBJ1-5	TRBD1	TGTGCCAGCAGCGGGGGGACAGGGGATCAGCCCCAGCATTTT	CASSGGTGDQPQHF
-	TRBV19	TRBJ1-1	-	TGTGCCAGTAGGGACCCCCGTGGGGTAGGAGGGTACACTGAAGCTTTCTTT	CASRDPRGVGGYTEAFF
few	TRBV15	TRBJ2-2	TRBD1	TGTGCCACCAGCAGAGAAGAGGGGGCGCTTCACACCGGGGAGCTGTTTTTT	CATSREEGALHTGELFF
-	TRBV19	TRBJ1-1	TRBD1	TGTGCCAGTACCCACGACAGGGGCAAAGCTTTCTTT	CASTHDRGKAFF
-	TRBV5-1	TRBJ2-7	TRBD1	TGCGCCAGCAGCCTATCGGGACAGGGTACCGGCGAGCAGTACTTC	CASSLSGQGTGEQYF
-	TRBV29-1	TRBJ2-7	TRBD1	TGCAGCGTTGGATGGGACAGGGGATGGTACGAGCAGTACTTC	CSVGWDRGWYEQYF
-	TRBV12-2	TRBJ2-7	-	TGTGCAAGTCGCTCAGGCCTTAGATGGGACAGGGGCTACGAGCAGTACTTC	CASRSGLRWDRGYEQYF
-	TRBV11-2	TRBJ2-4	TRBD1	TGTGCCAGCAGCTACCCCGACAGGGCGTGGGGAAACATTCAGTACTTC	CASSYPDRAWGNIQYF
once	TRBV19	TRBJ1-1	-	TGTGCCAGCCGCTTAACAGGGCCGGCTTTCTTT	CASRLTGPAFF
few	TRBV5-6	TRBJ2-7	TRBD2	TGTGCCAGCAGCCCCTCCGGTCTGGGAGGGAGCGAGCAGTACTTC	CASSPSGLGGSEQYF
few	TRBV6-6	TRBJ2-2	-	TGTGCCAGCACCATAGGGGGTGCCGGGGAGCTGTTTTTT	CASTIGGAGELFF
few	TRBV5-8	TRBJ2-5	-	TGTGCCAGCAGCCGTGGACAACTCCAAGAGACCCAGTACTTC	CASSRGQLQETQYF
-	TRBV4-1	TRBJ2-7	TRBD2	TGCGCCAGCAGCCAAGGGCGGGGGGTCCTATCCTACGAGCAGTACTTC	CASSQGRGVLSYEQYF
few	TRBV18	TRBJ1-1	-	TGTGCCAGCTCACCATACGGATCTTCCTCGGGAAGGAACACTGAAGCTTTCTTT	CASSPYGSSSGRNTEAFF
few	TRBV7-2	TRBJ1-5	TRBD1	TGTGCCAGCAGCCAACAGGGGAGTGAGAATCAGCCCCAGCATTTT	CASSQQGSENQPQHF
once	TRBV2	TRBJ1-5	-	TGTGCCAGCAGTGCTACCACAGGGACTCAGCCCCAGCATTTT	CASSATTGTQPQHF
-	TRBV2	TRBJ2-3	-	TGTGCCAGCAGTGGCTACGGGACACCGAGCACAGATACGCAGTATTTT	CASSGYGTPSTDTQYF
few	TRBV6-1	TRBJ2-3	TRBD2	TGTGCCAGCAAACCCCGGGGGGGGACCACAGATACGCAGTATTTT	CASKPRGGTTDTQYF
few	TRBV18	TRBJ1-5	-	TGTGCCAGCTCACCATATGCTCTGGACAGTAGCAATCAGCCCCAGCATTTT	CASSPYALDSSNQPQHF
-	TRBV5-1	TRBJ2-6	-	TGCGCCAGCAGCTTGTCTACTTTAGCCAACGTCCTGACTTTC	CASSLSTLANVLTF
few	TRBV15	TRBJ2-3	-	TGTGCCACCAGCTACCTTGGGGGGTCAGATACGCAGTATTTT	CATSYLGGSDTQYF
-	TRBV9	TRBJ2-7	TRBD1	TGTGCCAGCAGCGTTCAGGGACAGGGGGCCCACGAGCAGTACTTC	CASSVQGQGAHEQYF
-	TRBV28	TRBJ1-6	-	TGTGCCAGCAATGCCCCTCCGAGCTCCTATAATTCACCCCTCCACTTT	CASNAPPSSYNSPLHF
few	TRBV4-3	TRBJ2-7	TRBD1	TGCGCCAGCAGCCTCCTCCTTGGAGGACAGGTCTACGAGCAGTACTTC	CASSLLLGGQVYEQYF
-	TRBV13	TRBJ2-7	-	TGTGCCAGCAGCCCAGTCAGCAGGAACTACGAGCAGTACTTC	CASSPVSRNYEQYF
-	TRBV10-3	TRBJ1-2	TRBD1	TGTGCCATCAGTGGTGGACAGGGATATGGCTACCCCTTC	CAISGGQGYGYPF
-	TRBV30	TRBJ1-3	-	TGTGCCTGGTCCCCCGGGGGAGGTGGAAACACCATATATTTT	CAWSPGGGGNTIYF
few	TRBV19	TRBJ1-2	-	TGTGCCAGTAGTGCCATGGACAGCCCATATGGCTACACCTTC	CASSAMDSPYGYTF
-	TRBV2	TRBJ1-5	-	TGTGCCAGCAGCGTCCTACAGGGCGATCAGCCCCAGCATTTT	CASSVLQGDQPQHF
-	TRBV4-2	TRBJ1-2	-	TGTGCCAGCAGCCAAGATTTCGCAGATGTATCCTATGGCTACACCTTC	CASSQDFADVSYGYTF
-	TRBV12-5	TRBJ2-7	-	TGTGCTAGTGGTGACATTTCCTACGAGCAGTACTTC	CASGDISYEQYF
-	TRBV7-2	TRBJ2-2	-	TGTGCTACTGGTCTAATTTACGGGGAGCTGTTTTTT	CATGLIYGELFF
few	TRBV7-2	TRBJ2-3	-	TGTGCCAGCAGCTTACCTGAGGCGGCAGATACGCAGTATTTT	CASSLPEAADTQYF
-	TRBV7-9	TRBJ2-5	-	TGTGCCAGCAGCCCTGGCGCGGGGGCCCTACAAGAGACCCAGTACTTC	CASSPGAGALQETQYF
few	TRBV18	TRBJ2-3	TRBD1	TGTGCCAGCTCTCAATTTCCGGGACAGAGCACAGATACGCAGTATTTT	CASSQFPGQSTDTQYF
-	TRBV7-2	TRBJ1-5	-	TGTGCCAGCAGCCCCCCAGGGGGCAATCAGCCCCAGCATTTT	CASSPPGGNQPQHF
-	TRBV18	TRBJ1-1	-	TGTGCCAGCTCACCACGCCAAGGCGGCACTGAAGCTTTCTTT	CASSPRQGGTEAFF
-	TRBV6-1	TRBJ1-1	-	TGTGCCAGCACCCAGGGTTTATATGGGGCTTTCTTT	CASTQGLYGAFF
-	TRBV10-1	TRBJ1-5	-	TGCGCCAGCGGCAAATTCAGGGGCGAACCTATTTATAGCAATCAGCCCCAGCATTTT	CASGKFRGEPIYSNQPQHF
-	TRBV6-5	TRBJ1-1	-	TGTGCCAGCAGTTTCTGGGCCGGGAGGGACACTGAAGCTTTCTTT	CASSFWAGRDTEAFF
-	TRBV7-7	TRBJ2-2	-	TGTGCCAGCAGCTTAGATCCCGGCGGGGAGCTGTTTTTT	CASSLDPGGELFF